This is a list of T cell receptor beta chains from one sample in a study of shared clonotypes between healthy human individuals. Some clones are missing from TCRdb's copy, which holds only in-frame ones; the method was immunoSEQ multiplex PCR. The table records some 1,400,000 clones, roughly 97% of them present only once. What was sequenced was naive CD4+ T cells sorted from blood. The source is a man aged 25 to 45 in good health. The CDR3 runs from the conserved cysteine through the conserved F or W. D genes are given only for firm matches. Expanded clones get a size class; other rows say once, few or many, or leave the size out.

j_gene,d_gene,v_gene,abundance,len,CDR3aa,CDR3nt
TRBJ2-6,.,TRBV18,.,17,CASSPYTDGAGANVLTF,TGTGCCAGCTCACCTTACACGGACGGCGCTGGGGCCAACGTCCTGACTTTC
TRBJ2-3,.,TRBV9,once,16,CASSVEWRRRSDTQYF,TGTGCCAGCAGCGTAGAATGGCGGCGCCGCTCAGATACGCAGTATTTT
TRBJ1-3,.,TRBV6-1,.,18,CASSEIGGRKSSGNTIYF,TGTGCCAGCAGTGAGATTGGGGGACGGAAAAGTTCTGGAAACACCATATATTTT
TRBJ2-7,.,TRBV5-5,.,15,CASSASRTDQNEQYF,TGTGCCAGCAGCGCCTCCCGAACAGATCAAAACGAGCAGTACTTC
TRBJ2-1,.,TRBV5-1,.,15,CASSLEVSSYNEQFF,TGCGCCAGCAGCTTGGAGGTTAGCTCCTACAATGAGCAGTTCTTC
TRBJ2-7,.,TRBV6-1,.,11,CASQGNREQYF,TGTGCCAGCCAGGGGAATAGGGAGCAGTACTTC
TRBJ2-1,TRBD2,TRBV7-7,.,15,CASSAGLAGADEQFF,TGTGCCAGCAGCGCGGGACTAGCGGGAGCCGATGAGCAGTTCTTC
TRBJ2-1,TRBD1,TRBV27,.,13,CASSSDRGNEQFF,TGTGCCAGCAGTTCGGACAGGGGTAATGAGCAGTTCTTC
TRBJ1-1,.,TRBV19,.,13,CASSITGNTEAFF,TGTGCCAGTAGTATTACAGGGAACACTGAAGCTTTCTTT
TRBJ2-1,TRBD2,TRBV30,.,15,CAWSESSGRGNEQFF,TGTGCCTGGAGTGAATCGAGCGGGAGGGGGAATGAGCAGTTCTTC
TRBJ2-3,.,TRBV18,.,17,CASSPRVAGGRTDTQYF,TGTGCCAGCTCACCACGGGTCGCAGGGGGGAGGACAGATACGCAGTATTTT
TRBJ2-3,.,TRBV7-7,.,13,CASSLEFTDTQYF,TGTGCTAGCAGCTTAGAATTTACAGATACGCAGTATTTT
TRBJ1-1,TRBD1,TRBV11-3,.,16,CASSRTGPRGNTEAFF,TGTGCCAGCAGCCGGACAGGTCCCCGAGGGAACACTGAAGCTTTCTTT
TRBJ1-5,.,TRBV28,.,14,CASSTPTYNQPQHF,TGTGCCAGCAGTACCCCCACTTACAATCAGCCCCAGCATTTT
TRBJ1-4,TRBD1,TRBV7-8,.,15,CASSRDRTGNEKLFF,TGTGCCAGCAGCCGAGATCGGACAGGGAATGAAAAACTGTTTTTT
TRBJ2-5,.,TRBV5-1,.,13,CASSPPGVETQYF,TGCGCCAGCAGCCCCCCGGGAGTGGAGACCCAGTACTTC
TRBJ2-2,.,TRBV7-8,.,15,CASSLGTSFAGELFF,TGTGCCAGCAGCTTAGGCACTAGTTTTGCCGGGGAGCTGTTTTTT
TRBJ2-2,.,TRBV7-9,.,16,CASPLRASANTGELFF,TGTGCCAGCCCCTTGCGGGCATCCGCGAACACCGGGGAGCTGTTTTTT
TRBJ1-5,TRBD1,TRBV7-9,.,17,CASSLGAGGQGNQPQHF,TGTGCCAGCAGCTTGGGGGCAGGAGGACAGGGCAATCAGCCCCAGCATTTT
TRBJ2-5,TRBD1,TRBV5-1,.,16,CASSKSGTGAKETQYF,TGCGCCAGCAGCAAATCTGGGACAGGGGCCAAAGAGACCCAGTACTTC
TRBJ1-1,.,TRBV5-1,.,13,CASSLAGNTEAFF,TGCGCCAGCAGCTTGGCTGGAAACACTGAAGCTTTCTTT
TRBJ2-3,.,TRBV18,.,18,CASSLISTAPGGTDTQYF,TGTGCCAGCTCACTTATCTCCACGGCTCCAGGGGGCACAGATACGCAGTATTTT
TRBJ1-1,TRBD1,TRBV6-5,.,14,CASSYQGTGPEAFF,TGTGCCAGCAGTTATCAGGGGACAGGGCCTGAAGCTTTCTTT
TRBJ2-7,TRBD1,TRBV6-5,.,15,CASRPGTGGPYEQYF,TGTGCCAGCAGACCTGGGACAGGGGGCCCTTACGAGCAGTACTTC
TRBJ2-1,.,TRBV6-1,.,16,CASSARTGLSYNEQFF,TGTGCCAGCAGTGCCCGAACAGGGTTATCCTACAATGAGCAGTTCTTC
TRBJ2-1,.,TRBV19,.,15,CASSTDGSSYNEQFF,TGTGCCAGTAGTACGGACGGAAGCTCCTACAATGAGCAGTTCTTC
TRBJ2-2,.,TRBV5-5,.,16,CASSLVGAANTGELFF,TGTGCCAGCAGCTTGGTTGGAGCCGCGAACACCGGGGAGCTGTTTTTT
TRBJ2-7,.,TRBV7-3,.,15,CASSLGRGHGYEQYF,TGTGCCAGCAGCTTAGGGCGGGGACACGGCTACGAGCAGTACTTC
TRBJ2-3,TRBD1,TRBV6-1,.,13,CASRTGGTDTQYF,TGTGCCAGCCGGACAGGGGGCACAGATACGCAGTATTTT
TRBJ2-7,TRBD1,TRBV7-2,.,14,CASSRTGGFYEQYF,TGTGCCAGCAGCCGGACAGGGGGCTTCTACGAGCAGTACTTC
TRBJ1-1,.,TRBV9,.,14,CASSVRGAGTEAFF,TGTGCCAGCAGCGTCCGGGGCGCGGGCACTGAAGCTTTCTTT
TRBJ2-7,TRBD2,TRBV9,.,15,CASSPSGRMSYEQYF,TGTGCCAGCAGCCCTAGCGGGAGGATGTCCTACGAGCAGTACTTC
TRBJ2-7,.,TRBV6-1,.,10,CASRTYEQYF,TGTGCCAGCAGAACATACGAGCAGTACTTC
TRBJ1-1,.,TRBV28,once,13,CASSLILNTEAFF,TGTGCCAGCAGTCTAATACTGAACACTGAAGCTTTCTTT
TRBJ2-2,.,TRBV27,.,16,CASSKTRLANTGELFF,TGTGCCAGCAGTAAGACTAGACTCGCGAACACCGGGGAGCTGTTTTTT
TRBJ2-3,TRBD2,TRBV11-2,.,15,CASSSHSGGTDTQYF,TGTGCCAGCAGTTCTCATAGCGGGGGGACAGATACGCAGTATTTT
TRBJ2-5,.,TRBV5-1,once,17,CASSLGPWAVLKETQYF,TGCGCCAGCAGCTTGGGGCCCTGGGCAGTTTTGAAAGAGACCCAGTACTTC
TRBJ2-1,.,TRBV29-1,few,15,CSVDGGGRSYNEQFF,TGCAGCGTTGACGGAGGGGGTCGCTCCTACAATGAGCAGTTCTTC
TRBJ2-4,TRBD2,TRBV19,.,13,CASSERGKNIQYF,TGTGCCAGTAGTGAGCGGGGGAAAAACATTCAGTACTTC
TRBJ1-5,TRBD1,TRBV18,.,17,CASSPAGTGWGNQPQHF,TGTGCCAGCTCACCAGCCGGGACAGGGTGGGGAAATCAGCCCCAGCATTTT